This entry lists 19 T cell receptor beta chains sequenced from one sample in a study of OX40 agonist ivuxolimab in advanced cancers. The assay was immunoSEQ multiplex PCR, and TCRdb's table has in-frame clones only and misses some. Here the sample spans roughly 70,000 clones, roughly 90% being singletons. This sample comprised CD4+ or CD8+ T cells sorted from blood, obtained in a trial of the OX40 agonist ivuxolimab. The receptors stem from an adult with an advanced solid tumor such as melanoma, head and neck, liver or kidney cancer.

This rearrangement joins TRBV6-5 to TRBJ1-2, with TRBD1 as a possible D gene (6 bases). The germline V gene has CDR1 MNHEY and CDR2 SVGAGI. There are 13 residues in the CDR3. Trimming took off 4 bases at V and 7 bases at J, with 13 bases between the two ends. In DNA, the CDR3 is TGTGCCAGCAGTTCCCGACAGGATTTTGGCTACACCTTC. Translating gives CASSSRQDFGYTF.

This chain joins TRBV19 and TRBJ1-2; 8 bases align to TRBD1. This CDR3 is built from 14 residues. V shed 7 bases, J shed 4 bases, and the junction held 8 bases outside the gene matches. Germline CDR1 is LNHDA and CDR2 is SQIVND (reference sequence). The CDR3: CASTKKTGAYGYTF. The CDR3 coding sequence is TGTGCCAGTACTAAGAAGACAGGGGCCTATGGCTACACCTTC.

The chain combines TRBV20-1 with TRBJ1-4; D remains ambiguous. CDR1 is DFQATT and CDR2 is SNEGSKA in the germline V gene (reference sequence). V was pared by 6 bases and J by 5 bases, with 7 bases between. This CDR3 has 11 amino acids. Here the CDR3 reads CSANLNEKLFF. Here the CDR3 DNA reads TGCAGTGCCAACCTAAATGAAAAACTGTTTTTT.

The CDR3 nucleotides are TGTGCCAGCAGCGACTACTACGAGCAGTACTTC. Its translation is CASSDYYEQYF. The chain uses TRBV11-2 and TRBJ2-7, with D possibly matching TRBD2 (5 bases). This CDR3 has 11 residues. Germline CDR1 and CDR2: SGHAT and FQNNGV. V was shortened by 5 bases and J by 3 bases, with 5 bases between the two germline ends.

This chain uses TRBV19 with TRBJ2-1; D unclear. The CDR3 spans 13 residues. Trimming stripped 4 bases from V and 8 bases from J, with 12 bases between. CDR1 and CDR2 (germline): LNHDA, SQIVND (reference sequence). This CDR3 is CASSNLHADEQFF. The CDR3 nucleotides read TGTGCCAGTAGTAACCTACATGCGGATGAGCAGTTCTTC.

This clone was seen once. The chain couples TRBV19 to TRBJ2-2, with D possibly matching TRBD2 (5 bases). Looked up from germline, CDR1 is LNHDA and CDR2 is SQIVND (reference sequence). The CDR3 contains 11 residues. V shed 7 bases and J shed 7 bases, with 7 bases lying between them. The DNA of the CDR3 is TGTGCCAGTAACGGGGTCGGGGAGCTGTTTTTT. Protein product: CASNGVGELFF. The full variable domain, rest sourced from reference TRBV19 and TRBJ2-2, is DGGITQSPKYLFRKEGQNVTLSCEQNLNHDAMYWYRQDPGQGLRLIYYSQIVNDFQKGDIAEGYSVSREKKESFPLTVTSAQKNPTAFYLCASNGVGELFFGEGSRLTVL.

The chain uses TRBV7-8 and TRBJ2-7; D remains unclear. V lost 5 bases and J 5 bases, leaving 19 bases between the germline ends. CDR3 size: 15 residues. Germline V gene lookup returns CDR1 SGHVS and CDR2 FQNEAQ. CDR3 nucleotide sequence: TGTGCCAGCAGCCCCGCCCGGGTTTCGGTCCACGAGCAGTACTTC. Its protein product is CASSPARVSVHEQYF. The complete variable domain, with remaining parts taken from reference TRBV7-8 and TRBJ2-7, reads GAGVSQSPRYKVAKRGQDVALRCDPISGHVSLFWYQQALGQGPEFLTYFQNEAQLDKSGLPSDRFFAERPEGSVSTLKIQRTQQEDSAVYLCASSPARVSVHEQYFGPGTRLTVT.

The rearrangement links TRBV6-6 to TRBJ1-2, with 8 bases aligning to TRBD1. With V trimmed by 6 bases and J by 5 bases, 8 bases remained unmatched. Germline V gives CDR1 MNHNY, CDR2 SVGAGI (reference sequence). The CDR3 is made up of 14 amino acids. The CDR3 DNA reads as TGTGCCAGCAGGCCTGACAGGGGACGGTATGGCTACACCTTC. Amino acid sequence: CASRPDRGRYGYTF.

The chain links TRBV15 to TRBJ2-7, with D possibly matching TRBD1 (5 bases). V lost 4 bases to trimming and J lost 2 bases, with 18 bases between them. The CDR3 has 16 residues. Germline V lookup: CDR1 LNHNV, CDR2 YYDKDF (reference sequence). CDR3 amino acids: CATSIRQGDMAYEQYF. The CDR3 nucleotides are TGTGCCACCAGCATCAGGCAGGGCGATATGGCCTACGAGCAGTACTTC.

The V call is TRBV11-2, the J call TRBJ2-1, with 8 bases identical to TRBD2. The ends lost 1 base at V and 0 bases at J; junction bases unmatched: 2. The germline CDR1 and CDR2 sequences are SGHAT and FQNNGV. The CDR3 runs 16 residues. CDR3 coding DNA: TGTGCCAGCAGCTTAGGGGCGGGAGGCTCCTACAATGAGCAGTTCTTC. It encodes CASSLGAGGSYNEQFF.

Worth noting for this clone: Mismatch with germline at one junction end may stem from a read error. The rearrangement joins TRBV5-1 to TRBJ2-5; possible D gene TRBD2, 6 bases. The V gene's germline CDR1 is SGHRS and CDR2 YFSETQ. The CDR3 consists of 16 residues. The CDR3 DNA follows: TGCGCCAGCAGCTTAGCCGGGAGTGGTTCCCAAGGGACCCAGTACTTC. It specifies CASSLAGSGSQGTQYF.

V usage is TRBV7-9 and J usage is TRBJ1-2; the D gene is possibly TRBD1 (5 bases). V lost 0 bases, J lost 7 bases, and 15 bases lay in between. Germline V lookup: CDR1 SEHNR, CDR2 FQNEAQ (reference sequence). CDR3 length equals 15 residues. In DNA, the CDR3 is TGTGCCAGCAGCTTAGCTCCGACCGCGGGGGGTGGCTACACCTTC. This gives the protein CASSLAPTAGGGYTF.

The CDR3 region is CASSLDARNYGYTF. CDR3 DNA: TGCGCCAGCAGCTTGGATGCCAGAAACTATGGCTACACCTTC. V usage is TRBV5-1 and J usage is TRBJ1-2; D not resolved. The germline V gene has CDR1 SGHRS and CDR2 YFSETQ. V lost 0 bases to trimming and J lost 2 bases, with 8 bases between them. CDR3 length: 14 residues.

In DNA, the CDR3 is TGTGCCAGCAGCCAAGATGGGGCAGGGGGGATCTCTGGCTACACCTTC. Its translation is CASSQDGAGGISGYTF. The V and J genes are TRBV4-2 and TRBJ1-2; 7 bases match TRBD1. V dropped 0 bases and J dropped 7; count of bases not matched to a gene: 11. The CDR3 length is 16 residues. The germline CDR1 and CDR2 sequences are LGHNA and YNFKEQ.

V is TRBV7-3 and J is TRBJ2-5; tentatively, D is TRBD2 (7 bases). The germline V and J ends were trimmed by 4 bases and 4 bases, with 13 bases remaining between them. From germline, CDR1 is SGHTA and CDR2 FQGTGA. The CDR3 is 14 amino acids. In nucleotides, the CDR3 is TGTGCCAGCAGCTCCTCCCGGGGGGCAGAGACCCAGTACTTC. Protein: CASSSSRGAETQYF.

The rearrangement uses TRBV10-3 and TRBJ2-1, with 13 bases fitting TRBD2. With 2 bases clipped from V and 8 bases from J, the junction kept 6 bases outside the gene matches. CDR1 ENHRY and CDR2 SYGVKD come from the germline V gene. The CDR3 is made up of 16 amino acids. The CDR3 protein is CAISEPTSGRAHEQFF. The CDR3 DNA reads TGTGCCATCAGTGAGCCAACTAGCGGGAGGGCCCATGAGCAGTTCTTC.

The chain is built from TRBV28 and TRBJ2-7; 7 bases line up with TRBD2. This CDR3 comprises 15 residues. Trimming cost V 1 base and J 2 bases; bases outside gene matches: 5. In germline, CDR1 is MDHEN, CDR2 SYDVKM. CDR3 DNA sequence: TGTGCCAGCAGTTTATCCACCGGGAGGCCCTACGAGCAGTACTTC. Its translation: CASSLSTGRPYEQYF.

The chain is built from TRBV7-8 and TRBJ1-5; 9 bases align to TRBD1. The germline V gene has CDR1 SGHVS and CDR2 FQNEAQ. The J segment lost 4 bases and the V segment lost 5 bases, leaving 12 bases of the junction unmatched. CDR3 length: 17 amino acids. The CDR3 here is CASSHRGGDRANQPQHF. CDR3 nucleotide sequence: TGTGCCAGCAGCCATAGGGGCGGGGACAGGGCAAATCAGCCCCAGCATTTT.

The chain has TRBV18 and TRBJ2-6, with D hard to call. This CDR3 has 15 residues. Germline V gene sequence: CDR1 KGHSH, CDR2 LQKENI. Deletions cut 2 bases from V and 0 bases from J, with 5 bases between. The CDR3 loop reads CASSPGSSGANVLTF. The CDR3 bases are TGTGCCAGCTCACCAGGGTCCTCTGGGGCCAACGTCCTGACTTTC.